Sequencing of this T cell receptor (beta chain) was carried out in a study of blood T cell repertoires in COVID-19. Method: immunoSEQ multiplex PCR; TCRdb's copy keeps in-frame clones and lacks some. The profile shows hundreds of thousands of clones, approximately 86% of them singletons. This clone came up once. This CDR3 comprises 19 residues. CDR1 is MDHEN and CDR2 is SYDVKM in the germline V gene. Trimming took off 4 bases at V and 0 bases at J, with 23 bases between the two ends. Source material: peripheral blood. J is TRBJ2-3 and V is TRBV28; TRBD1 might be the D (6 bases). The TCR was taken from a man aged 55 to 70 with acute or convalescent COVID-19. Here the CDR3 DNA reads TGTGCCAGCAGTTCTCTTTGGCCCGAACAGGGAGCCAGCACAGATACGCAGTATTTT. Translated, it gives CASSSLWPEQGASTDTQYF. Drawing the rest from reference TRBV28 and TRBJ2-3, the complete variable domain is DVKVTQSSRYLVKRTGEKVFLECVQDMDHENMFWYRQDPGLGLRLIYFSYDVKMKEKGDIPEGYSVSREKKERFSLILESASTNQTSMYLCASSSLWPEQGASTDTQYFGPGTRLTVL.